Listed below are T cell receptor beta chains from one sample, sequenced in a study of regulatory T cells in long-lasting Graves disease. TCRdb reprocessed the multiplex PCR reads with MiXCR, giving one entry per CDR3 protein. The sample records about 560,000 distinct CDR3 sequences, 15% to 20% being singletons. Another study also made use of these data, one on T cells in Graves' hyperthyroidism and ophthalmopathy.

The specimen comprised peripheral blood mononuclear cells (PBMCs), sampled at new diagnosis, from a patient treated with antithyroid drugs. Every receptor here comes from a man in his late teens or twenties with Graves disease. The CDR3 runs from the conserved cysteine through the conserved F or W. Each record gives: CDR3 length, J gene, D gene, clone size, V gene, CDR3 protein, CDR3 DNA. D genes are given only for firm matches. Part of the rows lack a size; the others show once, few, many or a class for expanded clones.

15,TRBJ2-7,-,few,TRBV25-1,CASSDPRGTGYEQYF,TGTGCCAGCAGTGACCCCAGGGGAACGGGCTACGAGCAGTACTTC
14,TRBJ2-7,TRBD1,few,TRBV29-1,CSVSGQGNLWEQYF,TGCAGCGTGTCGGGACAGGGGAACCTTTGGGAGCAGTACTTC
15,TRBJ2-3,TRBD2,many,TRBV6-2/TRBV6-3,CASSYSSSGSDTQYF,TGTGCCAGCAGTTACTCGTCTAGCGGGAGTGATACGCAGTATTTT
12,TRBJ2-1,-,few,TRBV6-1,CASRPDSNEQFF,TGTGCCAGCAGGCCCGACAGTAATGAGCAGTTCTTC
16,TRBJ2-3,TRBD2,many,TRBV11-1,CASSLAASGRPDTQYF,TGTGCCAGCAGCTTGGCCGCTAGCGGGAGGCCAGATACGCAGTATTTT
13,TRBJ2-7,TRBD1,few,TRBV6-1,CASSGQGLREQYF,TGTGCCAGCAGCGGACAGGGATTACGAGAGCAGTACTTC
15,TRBJ1-4,-,-,TRBV5-1,CASSLVSATNEKLFF,TGCGCCAGCAGCTTGGTGTCAGCCACTAATGAAAAACTGTTTTTT
13,TRBJ2-1,TRBD2,many,TRBV20-1,CSALTSSYNEQFF,TGCAGTGCTCTGACTAGCAGTTACAATGAGCAGTTCTTC
15,TRBJ2-3,TRBD2,few,TRBV15,CATRTAGELTDTQYF,TGTGCCACCAGGACAGCGGGAGAACTCACAGATACGCAGTATTTT
14,TRBJ2-7,-,few,TRBV12-3/TRBV12-4,CASSLKGVDYEQYF,TGTGCCAGCAGTTTAAAGGGGGTTGACTACGAGCAGTACTTC
16,TRBJ1-1,TRBD1,many,TRBV5-1,CASSLAKDRINTEAFF,TGCGCCAGCAGCTTGGCCAAGGACAGGATTAACACTGAAGCTTTCTTT
12,TRBJ1-5,-,-,TRBV20-1,CSARWAGGPQHF,TGCAGTGCTAGATGGGCGGGGGGGCCCCAGCATTTT
18,TRBJ2-2,TRBD2,many,TRBV30,CAWSVGLAGARGSGELFF,TGTGCCTGGAGTGTTGGACTAGCGGGAGCCAGAGGGTCCGGGGAGCTGTTTTTT
14,TRBJ1-6,-,few,TRBV30,CAWARSSYNSPLHF,TGTGCCTGGGCCCGAAGCTCCTATAATTCACCCCTCCACTTT
14,TRBJ2-5,TRBD2,many,TRBV5-1,CARGSGGDQETQYF,TGCGCCAGAGGAAGCGGGGGTGACCAAGAGACCCAGTACTTC
14,TRBJ2-3,TRBD2,many,TRBV28,CASSPGTSLDTQYF,TGTGCCAGCAGTCCTGGGACTAGCCTCGATACGCAGTATTTT
14,TRBJ2-7,TRBD1,-,TRBV10-3,CAIKEQGERREQYF,TGTGCCATCAAGGAGCAGGGGGAAAGGCGCGAGCAGTACTTC
14,TRBJ2-7,TRBD2,many,TRBV6-2/TRBV6-3,CASKSGTLGYEQYF,TGTGCCAGCAAAAGCGGGACCCTAGGCTACGAGCAGTACTTC
15,TRBJ2-2,-,many,TRBV6-5,CASSYSTTNTGELFF,TGTGCCAGCAGTTACTCGACAACGAACACCGGGGAGCTGTTTTTT
14,TRBJ2-4,TRBD2,-,TRBV5-1,CASSLGLAGDVGNF,TGCGCCAGCAGCTTGGGACTAGCGGGAGACGTGGGGAACTTC
17,TRBJ2-3,-,many,TRBV2,CASRAGGTRRSQGTQYF,TGTGCCAGCAGGGCAGGCGGGACACGACGATCTCAGGGGACGCAGTATTTT
11,TRBJ1-4,-,many,TRBV2,CASRGERKLFF,TGTGCCAGCAGGGGGGAGCGAAAACTGTTTTTT
14,TRBJ2-3,TRBD2,few,TRBV27,CASSVAGEIDTQYF,TGTGCCAGCAGTGTAGCGGGAGAAATAGATACGCAGTATTTT
14,TRBJ2-7,TRBD1,many,TRBV6-2/TRBV6-3,CASSPGTGSHEQYF,TGTGCCAGCAGTCCCGGGACAGGGTCCCACGAGCAGTACTTC
11,TRBJ1-2,-,many,TRBV30,CARGVSYGYTF,TGTGCCCGAGGGGTGAGCTATGGCTACACCTTC
15,TRBJ1-1,-,-,TRBV20-1,CSAVGTLGRNTEAFF,TGCAGTGCTGTCGGGACACTAGGACGGAACACTGAAGCTTTCTTT
14,TRBJ1-5,-,many,TRBV2,CASSVRGSNQPQHF,TGTGCCAGCAGTGTCAGGGGCAGCAATCAGCCCCAGCATTTT
14,TRBJ2-1,-,many,TRBV7-9,CASPQIDGSFEQFF,TGTGCCAGCCCCCAGATAGACGGCTCCTTTGAGCAGTTCTTC
13,TRBJ2-7,-,-,TRBV7-2,CASSYEPAYEQYF,TGTGCCAGCAGCTACGAGCCAGCCTACGAGCAGTACTTC
15,TRBJ1-1,TRBD1,many,TRBV3-1,CASSPLDRANTEAFF,TGTGCCAGCAGCCCCCTCGACAGGGCCAACACTGAAGCTTTCTTT
17,TRBJ1-6,-,-,TRBV2,CASSVRSQSSYNSPLHF,TGTGCCAGCAGTGTACGGTCCCAGAGCTCCTATAATTCACCCCTCCACTTT
13,TRBJ2-2,-,many,TRBV6-5,CASSYSRTGELFF,TGTGCCAGCAGTTACTCCCGCACCGGGGAGCTGTTTTTT
13,TRBJ1-1,-,-,TRBV6-2/TRBV6-3,CASSYLRNTEAFF,TGTGCCAGCAGTTACCTCAGGAACACTGAAGCTTTCTTT
18,TRBJ1-4,-,few,TRBV18,CASSPSRGHTGTNEKLFF,TGTGCCAGCTCACCGTCCAGGGGCCATACGGGAACTAATGAAAAACTGTTTTTT
15,TRBJ2-7,-,once,TRBV6-1,CASSEVYTASYEQYF,TGTGCCAGCAGTGAAGTTTATACAGCCTCCTACGAGCAGTACTTC
14,TRBJ2-1,-,many,TRBV7-8,CASSLKSPYNEQFF,TGTGCCAGCAGCCTTAAATCTCCATACAATGAGCAGTTCTTC
14,TRBJ1-6,TRBD1,many,TRBV2,CASTAGQGNSPLHF,TGTGCCAGCACCGCGGGACAGGGGAATTCACCCCTCCACTTT
16,TRBJ2-3,-,few,TRBV5-6,CASSLVPAHSRDTQYF,TGTGCCAGCAGCTTGGTACCCGCCCATAGCCGAGATACGCAGTATTTT
13,TRBJ1-1,-,-,TRBV9,CASSVEGYGEAFF,TGTGCCAGCAGCGTAGAGGGATACGGGGAAGCTTTCTTT
13,TRBJ2-7,-,many,TRBV2,CASSEEFVYEQYF,TGTGCCAGCAGTGAGGAGTTTGTGTACGAGCAGTACTTC
14,TRBJ1-5,TRBD1,-,TRBV28,CASSFQGGEETQHF,TGTGCCAGCAGTTTCCAGGGGGGAGAGGAGACCCAGCATTTT
16,TRBJ2-5,TRBD2,few,TRBV20-1,CSARAPSGRAMETQYF,TGCAGTGCTAGAGCTCCTAGCGGGAGGGCCATGGAGACCCAGTACTTC